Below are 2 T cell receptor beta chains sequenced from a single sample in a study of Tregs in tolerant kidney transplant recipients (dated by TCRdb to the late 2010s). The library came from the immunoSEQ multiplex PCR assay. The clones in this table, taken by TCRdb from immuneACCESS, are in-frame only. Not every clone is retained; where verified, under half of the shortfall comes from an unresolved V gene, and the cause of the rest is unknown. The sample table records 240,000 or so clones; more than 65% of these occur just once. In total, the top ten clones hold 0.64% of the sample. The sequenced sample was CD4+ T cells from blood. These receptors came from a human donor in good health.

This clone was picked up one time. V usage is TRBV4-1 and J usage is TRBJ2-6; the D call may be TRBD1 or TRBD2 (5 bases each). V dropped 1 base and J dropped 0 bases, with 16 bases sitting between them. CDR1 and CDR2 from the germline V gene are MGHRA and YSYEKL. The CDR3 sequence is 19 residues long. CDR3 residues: CASSQGPGPTYSGANVLTF. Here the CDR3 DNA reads TGCGCCAGCAGCCAAGGTCCGGGACCGACTTACTCTGGGGCCAACGTCCTGACTTTC.

In nucleotides, the CDR3 is TGTGCCATCAGTGAGGGCGACGCCCGGGGGGAGACCCAGTACTTC. Translation gives CAISEGDARGETQYF. The V call is TRBV10-3, the J call TRBJ2-5; a weak D match, TRBD2 (6 bases). CDR1 ENHRY and CDR2 SYGVKD come from the germline V gene. The V gene lost 2 bases and the J gene lost 5 bases, with 15 bases spanning the gap. The length of the CDR3 is 15 residues.